The sample holds many counts of the clone carrying this T cell receptor (beta chain). The antigen remains undetermined. This sample is drawn from a study of spatial heterogeneity in lung cancer. Stated time point: sample taken at primary tumor resection. Unsorted whole RNA samples from tumor, nontumor lung or frozen PBMC were sequenced. This CDR3 region has 12 residues. The V gene's germline CDR1 is SEHNR and CDR2 FQNEAQ (reference sequence). Trimming removed 4 bases from V and 7 bases from J, with 10 bases in between. Findings of the study overall: Blood showed ubiquitous tumor TCRs more often at resection than at routine follow-up.

On each TCR cDNA molecule, a unique molecular identifier was present. One entry per CDR3 protein results from TCRdb running MiXCR on the 5' RACE reads. The sample gives tens of thousands of distinct CDR3 sequences, roughly an eighth of which show up once; 50% to 65% is in the top ten. The sequence came from a male donor with early-stage non-small cell lung cancer. The sample here was PBMCs, taken at surgery. The chain is built from TRBV7-9 and TRBJ1-2; tentative D call: TRBD1 (5 bases). This CDR3 reads CASSSGRTGYTF. The CDR3 DNA reads as TGTGCCAGCAGCTCAGGGAGGACTGGCTACACCTTC.